The entry that follows covers one T cell receptor beta chain sequence. Here immunoSEQ multiplex PCR was the method, and the copy in TCRdb shows in-frame clones only, minus some. The sample holds about 15,000 clones, roughly 90% seen once. This sample is drawn from a study of PD-1 blockade in classical Hodgkin lymphoma. The V end was cut by 4 bases, the J end by 6 bases, with 8 bases between. The CDR3 contains 11 residues. Germline values: CDR1 SGHTS, CDR2 YDEGEE. Time point given: cycle 4 day 1 (C4D1), after less than 7 weeks of nivolumab. In every patient, relapse followed autologous stem cell transplantation, while exposure to brentuximab vedotin differed. Magnetic negative selection was used to purify CD8+ T cells from thawed PBMCs.

This TCR derives from a human donor with classical Hodgkin lymphoma. This rearrangement joins TRBV5-8 to TRBJ2-7; D call uncertain. The sample in question was CD8+ T cells from blood, obtained before the fourth cycle of nivolumab. The DNA for the CDR3 is TGTGCCAGCAGCCCGCGGCGCGAGCAGTACTTC. Amino acid sequence: CASSPRREQYF.